Shown below are 15 T cell receptor beta chains from a single sample sequenced in a study of cytomegalovirus exposure and HLA in healthy donors. Amplification used 60 Vbeta primers and 13 Jbeta primers. Using immunoSEQ multiplex PCR, the repertoire was profiled, and TCRdb retains in-frame clones only, with some absent. The table shows over 150,000 clones, with nearly 80% occurring only once. The specimen sequenced was PBMCs. All receptors come from a man younger than 30 in good health and CMV-seropositive.

The V call is TRBV18, the J call TRBJ1-1, with D perhaps matching TRBD1 (6 bases). Germline values: CDR1 KGHSH, CDR2 LQKENI. This CDR3 region has 14 residues. V gave up 5 bases and J gave up 1 base, with 11 bases separating them. CDR3: CASSVSTGNTEAFF. The DNA for the CDR3 is TGTGCCAGCTCAGTTTCGACAGGGAACACTGAAGCTTTCTTT.

This chain links TRBV15 with TRBJ2-1; 7 nucleotides align to TRBD1. V trimming: 8 bases; J trimming: 0 bases; junction bases outside the gene matches: 10. Germline values: CDR1 LNHNV, CDR2 YYDKDF (reference sequence). This CDR3 region has 16 residues. DNA of the CDR3: TGTGCCACCCGACAGACAGGGTGGGGCTCCTACAATGAGCAGTTCTTC. Residues: CATRQTGWGSYNEQFF.

The chain is built from TRBV7-2 and TRBJ1-5, with D hard to call. CDR3 length: 15 residues. CDR1 is SGHTA, CDR2 FQGNSA, per germline. V was cut by 1 base and J by 0 bases, with 7 bases left in between. As DNA, the CDR3 is TGTGCCAGCAGCTTAGGGCAGTATAGCAATCAGCCCCAGCATTTT. Translating it yields CASSLGQYSNQPQHF.

In the case of this clone: Other DNA sequences of this sample code for an identical CDR3. J is TRBJ1-1 and V is TRBV5-4; 8 nucleotides match TRBD1. V lost 4 bases, J lost 1 base, and 3 bases stayed unmatched. Germline loops: CDR1 SGHNT, CDR2 YYREEE (reference sequence). The CDR3 contains 14 residues. CDR3 region: CASSSGQGNTEAFF. The CDR3 nucleotides read TGTGCCAGCAGCAGTGGACAGGGGAACACTGAAGCTTTCTTT.

This clone was seen a single time. This sequence joins TRBV7-2 and TRBJ2-7, with TRBD2 matching over 13 bases. The CDR3 contains 15 residues. CDR1 is SGHTA, CDR2 FQGNSA, per germline. V was clipped by 3 bases and J by 3 bases; unmatched bases: 2. CDR3 sequence reads: CASSFGTSGIYEQYF. CDR3 in DNA: TGTGCCAGCAGCTTCGGGACTAGCGGGATCTACGAGCAGTACTTC.

The chain couples TRBV27 to TRBJ2-5, with unresolved D. Germline V gives CDR1 MNHEY, CDR2 SMNVEV (reference sequence). V lost 8 bases and J lost 7, with 20 bases in between. This CDR3 comprises 14 residues. In nucleotides, the CDR3 is TGTGCCAGCGCCGGGTCTCACGGCATGGGGACCCAGTACTTC. Amino acids: CASAGSHGMGTQYF.

This chain links TRBV28 with TRBJ2-5; the match to TRBD2 covers 7 bases. The CDR3 consists of 12 residues. CDR1 MDHEN and CDR2 SYDVKM come from the germline V gene. Trimming cost V 6 bases and J 9 bases; bases outside gene matches: 7. Written as DNA, the CDR3 is TGTGCCAGCAGCTACCTACTAGCGCCCCAGTACTTC. This translates into CASSYLLAPQYF. The full variable domain, completed using reference TRBV28 and TRBJ2-5, is DVKVTQSSRYLVKRTGEKVFLECVQDMDHENMFWYRQDPGLGLRLIYFSYDVKMKEKGDIPEGYSVSREKKERFSLILESASTNQTSMYLCASSYLLAPQYFGPGTRLLVL.

The chain is built from TRBV15 and TRBJ2-2; D is unresolved. V lost 2 bases to trimming and J lost 6 bases, with 10 bases between them. Germline-derived CDR1 and CDR2 are LNHNV and YYDKDF (reference sequence). CDR3 length: 14 amino acids. The DNA for the CDR3 is TGTGCCACCAGCAGACCCCCAGATGCCGGGGAGCTGTTTTTT. Translation gives CATSRPPDAGELFF.

The gene calls are TRBV2 and TRBJ1-2, with D possibly being TRBD1 (5 bases). The ends were cut back, 6 bases at V and 0 bases at J, with 11 bases in the middle. The CDR3 runs 14 residues. The V gene's germline CDR1 is SNHLY and CDR2 FYNNEI. The CDR3 spells CASREGSSNYGYTF. The CDR3 DNA follows: TGTGCCAGCAGGGAGGGGTCATCTAACTATGGCTACACCTTC.

This chain uses TRBV29-1 with TRBJ2-5; the match to TRBD2 covers 13 bases. Germline CDR1 and CDR2: SQVTM and ANQGSEA. J was trimmed by 3 bases and V by 6 bases; bases with no gene match: 4. The CDR3 runs to 14 residues. This chain's CDR3 is CSVSGTSGKETQYF. The CDR3 DNA sequence: TGCAGCGTCTCTGGGACTAGCGGGAAAGAGACCCAGTACTTC.

This sequence joins TRBV7-7 and TRBJ2-7; D perhaps matches TRBD1 (6 bases). Germline CDR1 reads SSHAT; CDR2 reads FNYEAQ (reference sequence). Trimming stripped 8 bases from V and 0 bases from J, with 14 bases between. The CDR3 has 14 residues. In DNA form, the CDR3 reads TGTGCCAGCGCCTTGGACAGAACCTCCTACGAGCAGTACTTC. The encoded protein is CASALDRTSYEQYF.

This clone came up a few times. The chain has TRBV30 and TRBJ2-1, with 8 bases that match TRBD2. This CDR3 spans 13 amino acids. The J segment lost 7 bases and the V segment lost 5 bases, leaving 7 bases of the junction unmatched. Germline CDR1 and CDR2: GTSNPN and SVGIG (reference sequence). This CDR3 reads CAWDGGGRNEQFF. For the CDR3, the DNA is TGTGCCTGGGACGGGGGGGGTAGGAATGAGCAGTTCTTC.

The rearrangement uses TRBV11-3 and TRBJ2-3; 7 nucleotides agree with TRBD1. V shed 1 base, J shed 4 bases, and the junction held 2 bases outside the gene matches. The CDR3 is made up of 14 amino acids. From germline, CDR1 is SGHNT and CDR2 YENEEA. Here the CDR3 reads CASSLAGGADTQYF. Written as DNA, the CDR3 is TGTGCCAGCAGCTTAGCAGGGGGAGCAGATACGCAGTATTTT.

The rearrangement links TRBV6-1 to TRBJ1-4, with D tentatively TRBD1 (5 bases). V was trimmed by 6 bases and J by 7 bases, leaving 12 bases between them. This CDR3 contains 13 residues. CDR1 is MNHNS and CDR2 is SASEGT in the germline V gene. The CDR3 bases are TGTGCCAGCAGGCAGGGATTTATTGAAAAACTGTTTTTT. Its translation: CASRQGFIEKLFF.

The rearrangement joins TRBV4-1 to TRBJ2-7; 10 bases align to TRBD2. J was trimmed by 3 bases and V by 2 bases; bases with no gene match: 4. The CDR3 is made up of 15 amino acids. CDR1 and CDR2 from the germline V gene are MGHRA and YSYEKL. The CDR3 DNA sequence: TGCGCCAGCAGCCAAATCACTAGCGGGAACTACGAGCAGTACTTC. It codes for CASSQITSGNYEQYF.